This T cell receptor beta chain was sequenced during a study of T cell changes during pregnancy in multiple sclerosis. Trimming removed 6 bases at V and 0 bases at J, with 15 bases between. Germline V lookup: CDR1 MNHEY, CDR2 SMNVEV (reference sequence). This CDR3 contains 16 residues. Data came from immunoSEQ multiplex PCR; TCRdb stores just in-frame clones and leaves some out. The table shows approximately 110,000 clones, with 92% occurring only once. The J gene is TRBJ2-4, the V gene TRBV27; D gene unclear. The source was peripheral blood, collected in the third trimester of pregnancy. This TCR was sampled from a female donor with multiple sclerosis, enrolled in a pregnancy study. CDR3 amino acids: CASRNLRSLAKNIQYF. The DNA of the CDR3 is TGTGCCAGCAGGAACCTAAGGAGCCTAGCCAAAAACATTCAGTACTTC.